The rows below give T cell receptor beta chains drawn from one sample of a study of cytomegalovirus exposure and HLA in healthy donors. The repertoire was sequenced with immunoSEQ multiplex PCR; TCRdb's copy has only in-frame clones and lacks some. Counted here are roughly 190,000 clones, about four fifths occurring once; the ten biggest clones make up about 14%. Sequencing was carried out using PBMCs. The source of these receptors is a woman aged 25 to 39 in good health and CMV-seropositive. Both conserved end residues are part of each CDR3. The D gene is left open where the match is weak. Only part of the rows carry a size: once, few, many, or a class if the clone is expanded.

TRBJ1-5 | TRBD1 | TRBV28 | few | TGTGCCAGCAGTTTAGAGACAGGGGGCTTTGGTCAGCCCCAGCATTTT | CASSLETGGFGQPQHF
TRBJ1-6 | - | TRBV11-2 | once | TGTGCCAGCACAACGCGAGGCTCCTATAATTCACCCCTCCACTTT | CASTTRGSYNSPLHF
TRBJ2-3 | - | TRBV7-6 | - | TGTGCCAGCAGCTTAGGCGGGACGGTGACAGATACGCAGTATTTT | CASSLGGTVTDTQYF
TRBJ2-3 | TRBD2 | TRBV5-1 | - | TGCGCCAGCAGCTTGTTTAGCGGGGGGGCCGATACGCAGTATTTT | CASSLFSGGADTQYF
TRBJ2-7 | - | TRBV27 | few | TGTGCCAGCAGTCCGAGGCAGGGGCTCTCCTACGAGCAGTACTTC | CASSPRQGLSYEQYF
TRBJ2-3 | - | TRBV7-9 | - | TGTGCCAGCAGCCCCGGGACAAGCACAGATACGCAGTATTTT | CASSPGTSTDTQYF
TRBJ2-7 | TRBD1 | TRBV7-6 | few | TGTGCCAGCAGCTCTAGACAGGGGGGCTCCTACGAGCAGTACTTC | CASSSRQGGSYEQYF
TRBJ1-5 | - | TRBV28 | - | TGTGCCAGCAGTTTTGCAGGGGTCAGTCAGCCCCAGCATTTT | CASSFAGVSQPQHF
TRBJ2-2 | - | TRBV7-9 | once | TGTTCCAGCAGCTCCGCGGGAGGGGAGCTGTTTTTT | CSSSSAGGELFF
TRBJ2-7 | TRBD2 | TRBV5-5 | - | TGTGCCAGCAGCTCAGCGGGAGAACTAGGCGAGCAGTACTTC | CASSSAGELGEQYF
TRBJ2-5 | - | TRBV6-1 | - | TGTGCCAGCAAACCAACAGTACAAGAGACCCAGTACTTC | CASKPTVQETQYF
TRBJ1-3 | - | TRBV30 | - | TGTGCCTGGAGCTCTCTTGACACCATATATTTT | CAWSSLDTIYF
TRBJ2-1 | - | TRBV28 | - | TGTGCCAGCAGTCCTCGGACGGGGATTGGGTACAATGAGCAGTTCTTC | CASSPRTGIGYNEQFF
TRBJ2-2 | TRBD1 | TRBV11-3 | - | TGTGCCAGCAGCAGGGGACAGACGAACACCGGGGAGCTGTTTTTT | CASSRGQTNTGELFF
TRBJ2-7 | - | TRBV5-4 | - | TGTGCCAGCAGCCCAGGACAGAACTACGAGCAGTACTTC | CASSPGQNYEQYF
TRBJ2-5 | TRBD2 | TRBV28 | - | TGTGCCAGCAATAAACTAGCGGTCCAAGAGACCCAGTACTTC | CASNKLAVQETQYF
TRBJ1-4 | - | TRBV4-2 | - | TGTGCCAGCAGCCTAGAGGACAGTTCCGACTCCGAAAAACTGTTTTTT | CASSLEDSSDSEKLFF
TRBJ1-1 | TRBD1 | TRBV10-3 | - | TGTGCCACCACTCAAAGGGGGCAGTATGGTGAAGCTTTCTTT | CATTQRGQYGEAFF
TRBJ2-3 | - | TRBV18 | - | TGTGCCAGCTCACAGAACGGGCAGGGACACTCACACAGGTATTTT | CASSQNGQGHSHRYF
TRBJ2-1 | TRBD2 | TRBV5-1 | - | TGCGCCAGCAGCTTAATGCCTAGCGGGGGGGGGAGCTCCTACAATGAGCAGTTCTTC | CASSLMPSGGGSSYNEQFF
TRBJ2-3 | - | TRBV11-3 | - | TGTGCCAGCAGCCGCGCTGCGAACAGGGTCACAGATACGCAGTATTTT | CASSRAANRVTDTQYF
TRBJ2-7 | - | TRBV2 | - | TGTGCCAGCATACTGGACAGAGGCTCCTACGAGCAGTACTTC | CASILDRGSYEQYF
TRBJ1-6 | TRBD1 | TRBV27 | - | TGTGCCAGCAGTCCTAGACAGGGGGCTGTTCCACCCCTCCACTTT | CASSPRQGAVPPLHF
TRBJ1-2 | - | TRBV30 | - | TGTGCCTGCCAATATGGCTACACCTTC | CACQYGYTF
TRBJ2-1 | TRBD1 | TRBV29-1 | - | TGCAGCCTGGGACAGGCGGGCGAGCAGTTCTTC | CSLGQAGEQFF
TRBJ2-7 | TRBD1 | TRBV28 | - | TGTGCCAGCAGTCTACAGGGGGCGGGGGAGCAGTACTTC | CASSLQGAGEQYF
TRBJ2-1 | TRBD2 | TRBV27 | once | TGTGCCAGCAGTCTGACTAGCGGCCCCAGTTATTACAATGAGCAGTTCTTC | CASSLTSGPSYYNEQFF
TRBJ2-3 | TRBD1 | TRBV5-1 | - | TGCGCCAGCAGGGGCGGCCCGACAGGGGGCGCCGTAGATACGCAGTATTTT | CASRGGPTGGAVDTQYF
TRBJ2-5 | - | TRBV4-1 | once | TGCGCCAGCAGCCAAGGTCTCCTAGGGGCTCGGGAGACCCAGTACTTC | CASSQGLLGARETQYF
TRBJ1-4 | TRBD1 | TRBV7-2 | - | TGTGCCAGCAGCCCAGACAGGGGAACTAATGAAAAACTGTTTTTT | CASSPDRGTNEKLFF
TRBJ2-5 | - | TRBV19 | few | TGTGCCAGTACCACTACAGGGCTAGAGGAGACCCAGTACTTC | CASTTTGLEETQYF
TRBJ1-1 | - | TRBV30 | few | TGTGCCTGGAGTGTGGGCAGGGAGAACACTGAAGCTTTCTTT | CAWSVGRENTEAFF
TRBJ2-2 | - | TRBV4-1 | - | TGCGCCAGCAGCCAAGTCCCCTCGGCCGGGGAGCTGTTTTTT | CASSQVPSAGELFF
TRBJ2-2 | TRBD1 | TRBV6-6 | few | TGTGCCAGCAGTTACCGGGACAGACTCACCGGGGAGCTGTTTTTT | CASSYRDRLTGELFF
TRBJ2-1 | TRBD2 | TRBV5-5 | - | TGTGCCAGCTACGGGACTAGCGAAGACAATGAGCAGTTCTTC | CASYGTSEDNEQFF
TRBJ1-1 | - | TRBV11-2 | - | TGTGCCAGCAGCCTCGAGGGTCTAGAGGGCACTGAAGCTTTCTTT | CASSLEGLEGTEAFF
TRBJ2-1 | - | TRBV19 | few | TGTGCCAGTAGTATTGGGGGGGAGGGGGACAATGAGCAGTTCTTC | CASSIGGEGDNEQFF
TRBJ2-5 | TRBD1 | TRBV2 | - | TGTGCCAGCAGGATGGGACAGCTTCGAGAGACCCAGTACTTC | CASRMGQLRETQYF
TRBJ2-1 | - | TRBV5-1 | - | TGCGCCAGCAGCTTGGAGGCGGGGCTTTACGATGAGCAGTTCTTC | CASSLEAGLYDEQFF
TRBJ1-4 | TRBD1 | TRBV11-3 | - | TGTGCCAGCAGCCCTCGACAGGGTACACGATATAATGAAAAACTGTTTTTT | CASSPRQGTRYNEKLFF
TRBJ2-3 | TRBD2 | TRBV7-9 | few | TGTGCCAGCAGCCGCCGTACTCTAGCGGGGGGGCGGTCAGATACGCAGTATTTT | CASSRRTLAGGRSDTQYF
TRBJ2-7 | TRBD2 | TRBV5-1 | - | TGCGCCAGCAGCTTGGGACTAGCGGGATCCTACGAGCAGTACTTC | CASSLGLAGSYEQYF
TRBJ2-6 | TRBD1 | TRBV7-9 | - | TGTGCCAGCAGCTTAGCAGGACAGGGAATATCCTCTGGGGCCAACGTCCTGACTTTC | CASSLAGQGISSGANVLTF
TRBJ2-1 | - | TRBV28 | - | TGTGCCAGCAGCCTAGATCCGGATGAGCAGTTCTTC | CASSLDPDEQFF
TRBJ1-4 | - | TRBV5-5 | - | TGTGCCAGCACGCCAGGCGGGGAAGAAAAACTGTTTTTT | CASTPGGEEKLFF
TRBJ2-7 | - | TRBV18 | - | TGTGCCAGCTCTTCCGGAGCACAGGCGGAGCAGTACTTC | CASSSGAQAEQYF
TRBJ2-7 | TRBD2 | TRBV28 | - | TGTGCCAGCAGACTCGGGCCCGGGACTAGCGGAACTTACGAGCAGTACTTC | CASRLGPGTSGTYEQYF
TRBJ1-1 | - | TRBV4-1 | - | TGCGCCAGCAGCCAACCCCCCCGGACACTGAACACTGAAGCTTTCTTT | CASSQPPRTLNTEAFF
TRBJ1-2 | - | TRBV6-5 | - | TGTGCCAGCGGGCCCCGGGGGAGAGATGGCTACACCTTC | CASGPRGRDGYTF
TRBJ2-3 | TRBD2 | TRBV7-8 | once | TGTGCCAGCAGCTTAGCGTGGGGGGGGGCAGATACGCAGTATTTT | CASSLAWGGADTQYF
TRBJ1-6 | - | TRBV5-1 | - | TGCGCCAGCAGCAGCCGGGACTATAATTCACCCCTCCACTTT | CASSSRDYNSPLHF
TRBJ2-7 | TRBD2 | TRBV28 | - | TGTGCCAGCAGCCCCCCGGGGGGGAGAGGAAACGAGCAGTACTTC | CASSPPGGRGNEQYF
TRBJ1-2 | TRBD1 | TRBV18 | - | TGTGCCAGCTCACCGACAGGGGAATATGGCTACACCTTC | CASSPTGEYGYTF
TRBJ1-2 | TRBD1 | TRBV27 | few | TGTGCCAGCAGTTTCGGGACAGGGGATACCAGTGGCTACACCTTC | CASSFGTGDTSGYTF
TRBJ1-1 | - | TRBV6-6 | few | TGTGCCAGCAGTTACGTCGAGCCCCTAAACACTGAAGCTTTCTTT | CASSYVEPLNTEAFF
TRBJ2-1 | TRBD2 | TRBV9 | few | TGTGCCAGCAGCGTTCTAGCGGAGTACAATGAGCAGTTCTTC | CASSVLAEYNEQFF
TRBJ2-7 | - | TRBV7-8 | - | TGTGCCAGCAGCCCCGGGGCGGGGCACAGCTCCTACGAGCAGTACTTC | CASSPGAGHSSYEQYF